This T cell receptor (beta chain) was captured by sequencing in a study of blood T cell repertoires in COVID-19. Study information: Samples of COVID-19 (acute and convalescent) were obtained from the United States, Italy and Spain. Sources were T cells, B-cell-depleted T cells, or PBMCs; the material itself was cDNA or gDNA.

CDR1 and CDR2 (germline): SGHNT, YENEEA. V lost 3 bases to trimming and J lost 8 bases; unmatched junction nucleotides: 4. The CDR3 is made up of 13 amino acids. This table comes from immunoSEQ multiplex PCR, and its TCRdb copy is limited to in-frame clones, with some not included. The sample shows tens of thousands of clones, around 88% of them seen only once. The rearrangement uses TRBV11-3 and TRBJ2-1; 7 bases map to TRBD2. This TCR derives from a human donor in a cohort sampled during active COVID-19. Sequencing input: peripheral blood. CDR3 coding DNA: TGTGCCAGCAGCTTCCAGGGAGGGGATGAGCAGTTCTTC. The encoded protein is CASSFQGGDEQFF.